Shown below are 25 T cell receptor beta chains from a single sample sequenced in a study of shared clonotypes between healthy human individuals. The assay was immunoSEQ multiplex PCR, and TCRdb's table has in-frame clones only and misses some. The sample has around 1,100,000 clones, approximately 77% seen once. The source material was memory CD4+ T cells from PBMCs. The subset here: CD45RA-negative fraction. The source of these receptors is a man younger than 30 in good health. Some clones in this sample may be carry-over from other donors' samples.

The chain joins TRBV28 to TRBJ2-1; TRBD1 aligns across 11 bases. This CDR3 region has 15 residues. J lost 7 bases, V lost 6 bases, and 8 bases had no gene match. The germline CDR1 and CDR2 sequences are MDHEN and SYDVKM. CDR3 DNA sequence: TGTGCCAGCAGCCGGGACAGGGGGAGGCGTAATGAGCAGTTCTTC. This codes for CASSRDRGRRNEQFF.

CDR3: CASSFFGHSYEQYF. The CDR3 DNA follows: TGTGCCAGCAGCTTTTTCGGCCACTCCTACGAGCAGTACTTC. The V call is TRBV11-2, the J call TRBJ2-7, with D hard to call. CDR1 and CDR2 (germline): SGHAT, FQNNGV. V lost 3 bases to trimming and J lost 0 bases, with 9 bases between them. The CDR3 is made up of 14 amino acids.

The chain is built from TRBV28 and TRBJ1-5; no firm D call. This CDR3 is built from 13 residues. Trimming took 7 bases from V and 1 from J, leaving 8 bases between them. Per germline, CDR1 MDHEN and CDR2 SYDVKM. The CDR3 DNA sequence: TGTGCCAGCACCCCCCCGAGCAATCAGCCCCAGCATTTT. It is translated as CASTPPSNQPQHF.

The gene calls are TRBV2 and TRBJ2-7, with D uncertain. Germline CDR1 is SNHLY and CDR2 is FYNNEI. The CDR3 is 10 amino acids. Deletions cut 1 base from V and 13 bases from J, with 8 bases between. This CDR3 is CASSEELAYF. As DNA, the CDR3 is TGTGCCAGCAGTGAAGAGTTGGCCTACTTC.

The chain links TRBV5-1 to TRBJ2-5; TRBD2 might be the D (5 bases). V was shortened by 6 bases and J by 2 bases, with 11 bases between the two germline ends. Looked up from germline, CDR1 is SGHRS and CDR2 is YFSETQ. This CDR3 region has 13 residues. The CDR3 sequence: CASNPTRQETQYF. DNA of the CDR3: TGCGCCAGCAACCCTACTAGACAAGAGACCCAGTACTTC. Supplemented by reference TRBV5-1 and TRBJ2-5, the full variable domain reads KAGVTQTPRYLIKTRGQQVTLSCSPISGHRSVSWYQQTPGQGLQFLFEYFSETQRNKGNFPGRFSGRQFSNSRSEMNVSTLELGDSALYLCASNPTRQETQYFGPGTRLLVL.

The rearrangement links TRBV4-1 to TRBJ2-6; 8 nucleotides align to TRBD1. The CDR3 has 18 residues. Germline V lookup: CDR1 MGHRA, CDR2 YSYEKL. After removal of 4 bases from V and 2 bases from J, the junction contained 10 bases not matched to a gene. The CDR3 here is CASSREDRVITGANVLTF. The CDR3 nucleotides read TGCGCCAGCAGCCGCGAGGACAGGGTGATTACTGGGGCCAACGTCCTGACTTTC.

This clone is a singleton in its sample. The CDR3 protein is CASSPWTGQNTEAFF. CDR3 nucleotides: TGTGCCAGCAGTCCGTGGACAGGACAGAACACTGAAGCTTTCTTT. The V call is TRBV28, the J call TRBJ1-1, with 7 positions matching TRBD1. J lost 1 base, V lost 5 bases, and 7 bases had no gene match. Germline V gives CDR1 MDHEN, CDR2 SYDVKM. The CDR3 has 15 residues. Using reference TRBV28 and TRBJ1-1 for the parts outside the CDR3, the full variable domain is DVKVTQSSRYLVKRTGEKVFLECVQDMDHENMFWYRQDPGLGLRLIYFSYDVKMKEKGDIPEGYSVSREKKERFSLILESASTNQTSMYLCASSPWTGQNTEAFFGQGTRLTVV.

As to this clone: The same CDR3 arises from other DNA sequences in this sample as well. The CDR3 DNA reads TGTGCCAGCAGCTTAGGTGGCCTAGCGGACAATGAGCAGTTCTTC. Its protein product is CASSLGGLADNEQFF. The chain is built from TRBV11-3 and TRBJ2-1; 7 positions agree with TRBD2. The trim removed 1 base at V and 5 bases at J, leaving 5 bases unmatched. Germline assignment: CDR1 SGHNT and CDR2 YENEEA. The CDR3 sequence is 15 residues long.

In its sample, this clone was seen many times. The same CDR3 also results from other DNA sequences found in this sample. The chain has TRBV5-1 and TRBJ2-2; D remains unclear. V lost 2 bases and J 4 bases, leaving 9 bases between the germline ends. CDR3 length: 14 residues. Germline V gene sequence: CDR1 SGHRS, CDR2 YFSETQ. The CDR3 region is CASSLGSSTGELFF. Written as DNA, the CDR3 is TGCGCCAGCAGCTTAGGGTCATCCACCGGGGAGCTGTTTTTT.

V and J are TRBV9 and TRBJ2-3; D remains unclear. This CDR3 has 14 amino acids. Germline V CDR1 and CDR2: SGDLS, YYNGEE. The V end lost 7 bases, the J end lost 1 base, and 13 bases lay between the germline ends. CDR3: CASAQGFGTDTQYF. As DNA, the CDR3 is TGTGCCAGCGCCCAAGGCTTCGGCACAGATACGCAGTATTTT.

The table lists this clone with a few counts. This chain uses TRBV27 with TRBJ2-1; D call uncertain. V was clipped by 1 base and J by 0 bases, with 10 bases between them. Germline assignment: CDR1 MNHEY and CDR2 SMNVEV (reference sequence). CDR3 length: 16 amino acids. CDR3 DNA: TGTGCCAGCAGTTTATATATCGCTAGCTCCTACAATGAGCAGTTCTTC. It translates to CASSLYIASSYNEQFF.

The V and J genes are TRBV27 and TRBJ2-3; 8 bases fit TRBD2. This CDR3 comprises 15 residues. CDR1 and CDR2 from the germline V gene are MNHEY and SMNVEV (reference sequence). Germline trimming cut 3 bases from V and 4 bases from J; bases unmatched to any gene: 6. The CDR3 region has the DNA TGTGCCAGCAGTTTCCTAGCGGGTGGGGCAGATACGCAGTATTTT. Its protein is CASSFLAGGADTQYF.

This chain links TRBV14 with TRBJ2-7; D is undetermined. V was shortened by 2 bases and J by 2 bases, with 7 bases between the two germline ends. The length of the CDR3 is 13 residues. Per the germline V gene, CDR1 is SGHDN and CDR2 is FVKESK. The CDR3 is CASSQWSTYEQYF. CDR3 bases: TGTGCCAGCAGCCAATGGTCAACCTACGAGCAGTACTTC.

V and J are TRBV5-1 and TRBJ2-3; D not resolved. Between the trimmed V and J ends, which lost 0 bases and 2 bases, there was a span of 13 bases. Germline CDR1 SGHRS, CDR2 YFSETQ. The CDR3 consists of 16 residues. The CDR3 region is CASSLVSGGITDTQYF. As DNA, the CDR3 is TGCGCCAGCAGCTTGGTGTCAGGTGGGATCACAGATACGCAGTATTTT.

The rearrangement joins TRBV5-4 to TRBJ2-1; no clear D. Trimming shortened V by 0 bases and J by 2 bases, and 12 bases separated the two germline ends. Germline CDR1 is SGHNT and CDR2 is YYREEE (reference sequence). This CDR3 has 16 residues. CDR3 loop: CASSLGVGLTYNEQFF. In nucleotides, the CDR3 is TGTGCCAGCAGCTTGGGGGTAGGTCTGACCTACAATGAGCAGTTCTTC.

This clone was detected only a few times. The chain links TRBV28 to TRBJ1-3; D is undetermined. The CDR3 length is 12 residues. The ends were cut back, 6 bases at V and 5 bases at J, with 8 bases in the middle. Germline CDR1 reads MDHEN; CDR2 reads SYDVKM. The DNA of the CDR3 is TGTGCCAGCAGGACTTTGAGAAACACCATATATTTT. Translated, it gives CASRTLRNTIYF.

This clone appeared a single time. Other DNA sequences in the same sample also yield this CDR3. V usage is TRBV30 and J usage is TRBJ2-7; weak D call: TRBD2 (6 bases). Deletions cut 0 bases from V and 4 bases from J, with 7 bases between. CDR3 length: 12 amino acids. Germline loops: CDR1 GTSNPN, CDR2 SVGIG (reference sequence). CDR3 nucleotide sequence: TGTGCCTGGAGTGTAAGCGGGTACGAGCAGTACTTC. This codes for CAWSVSGYEQYF.

This chain uses TRBV6-1 with TRBJ2-1, with D possibly matching TRBD2 (5 bases). The CDR3 contains 15 residues. Trimming removed 5 bases from V and 8 bases from J, with 19 bases in between. Germline CDR1 MNHNS, CDR2 SASEGT. The CDR3 coding sequence is TGTGCCAGCAGTAGTGGATGGGAGCGTTTGGATGAGCAGTTCTTC. Translated: CASSSGWERLDEQFF.

The V and J genes are TRBV7-9 and TRBJ1-3, with D maybe TRBD1 (5 bases). The germline gives CDR1 SEHNR, CDR2 FQNEAQ (reference sequence). The CDR3 runs to 17 residues. V lost 5 bases and J 4 bases, leaving 21 bases between the germline ends. The chain's CDR3 is CASSPPRGLLGGNTIYF. The CDR3 bases are TGTGCCAGCAGCCCCCCGAGGGGATTACTCGGGGGAAACACCATATATTTT.

This clone has more than one count but fewer than ten. The rearrangement links TRBV5-1 to TRBJ2-2; 13 bases match TRBD2. There are 16 residues in the CDR3. V trimming: 2 bases; J trimming: 5 bases; junction bases outside the gene matches: 3. CDR1 is SGHRS, CDR2 YFSETQ, per germline. The CDR3 DNA sequence: TGCGCCAGCAGCTTCGGACTAGCGGGAGTAACCGGGGAGCTGTTTTTT. Residues: CASSFGLAGVTGELFF. The variable domain in full, with the rest retrieved from reference TRBV5-1 and TRBJ2-2, is KAGVTQTPRYLIKTRGQQVTLSCSPISGHRSVSWYQQTPGQGLQFLFEYFSETQRNKGNFPGRFSGRQFSNSRSEMNVSTLELGDSALYLCASSFGLAGVTGELFFGEGSRLTVL.

The gene calls are TRBV5-4 and TRBJ1-1; TRBD1 aligns across 11 bases. The CDR3 runs 13 residues. The germline gives CDR1 SGHNT, CDR2 YYREEE (reference sequence). Losses at the gene ends were 3 bases for V and 11 bases for J; bases not matched to a gene: 6. DNA for the CDR3: TGTGCCAGCAGCTCCTGGACAGGGGGCGAGGCTTTCTTT. Translated, it gives CASSSWTGGEAFF.

The CDR3 nucleotides are TGTGCCAGCAGTCCCCGACAGGGTAGCAATCAGCCCCAGCATTTT. This codes for CASSPRQGSNQPQHF. The chain links TRBV28 to TRBJ1-5; 7 nucleotides match TRBD1. The ends lost 5 bases at V and 0 bases at J; junction bases unmatched: 4. Germline V gives CDR1 MDHEN, CDR2 SYDVKM. The CDR3 spans 15 residues.

In regard to this clone: Possible read error: a much larger clone is one base away. This chain connects TRBV30 to TRBJ1-2; D gene ambiguous. Per germline, CDR1 GTSNPN and CDR2 SVGIG (reference sequence). Trimming took off 4 bases at V and 6 bases at J, with 12 bases between the two ends. There are 12 residues in the CDR3. The CDR3 DNA reads as TGTGCCTGGAACCCGGGCGACGATGGCTACACCTTC. Amino acids: CAWNPGDDGYTF.

CDR3 sequence: CASSDVGTVHNEQFF. As DNA, the CDR3 is TGTGCCAGCAGTGATGTAGGGACAGTTCACAATGAGCAGTTCTTC. The genes are TRBV2 and TRBJ2-1; 7 nucleotides align to TRBD1. The CDR3 is 15 residues long. CDR1 is SNHLY, CDR2 FYNNEI, per germline. Germline trimming cut 3 bases from V and 5 bases from J; bases unmatched to any gene: 7.

V gene TRBV30 combines with J gene TRBJ2-6, with a possible D match to TRBD2 (5 bases). V shed 6 bases and J shed 1 base, with 13 bases lying between them. Germline-derived CDR1 and CDR2 are GTSNPN and SVGIG (reference sequence). The CDR3 consists of 15 residues. The CDR3: CACLLDHSGANVLTF. The CDR3 DNA reads TGTGCCTGCCTACTAGACCATTCTGGGGCCAACGTCCTGACTTTC.